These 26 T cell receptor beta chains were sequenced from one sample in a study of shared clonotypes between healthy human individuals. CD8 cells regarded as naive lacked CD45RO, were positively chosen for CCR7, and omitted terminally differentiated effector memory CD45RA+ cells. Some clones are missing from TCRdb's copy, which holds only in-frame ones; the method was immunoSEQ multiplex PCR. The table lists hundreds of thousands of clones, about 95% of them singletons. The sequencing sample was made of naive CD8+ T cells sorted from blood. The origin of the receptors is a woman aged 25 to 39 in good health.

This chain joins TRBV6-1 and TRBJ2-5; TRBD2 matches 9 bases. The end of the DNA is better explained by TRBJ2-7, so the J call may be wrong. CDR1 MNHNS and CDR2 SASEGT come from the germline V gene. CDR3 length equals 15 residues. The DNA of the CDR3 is TGTGCCAGCAGTGAAATTAGCGGGAGTTCCTACGAGCAGTACTTC. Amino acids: CASSEISGSSYEQYF.

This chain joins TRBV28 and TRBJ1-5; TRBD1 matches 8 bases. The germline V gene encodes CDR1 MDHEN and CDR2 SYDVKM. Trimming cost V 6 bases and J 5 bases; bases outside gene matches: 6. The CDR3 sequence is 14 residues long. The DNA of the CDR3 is TGTGCCAGCAGCCCCGGGACAGGCTATCAGCCCCAGCATTTT. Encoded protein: CASSPGTGYQPQHF.

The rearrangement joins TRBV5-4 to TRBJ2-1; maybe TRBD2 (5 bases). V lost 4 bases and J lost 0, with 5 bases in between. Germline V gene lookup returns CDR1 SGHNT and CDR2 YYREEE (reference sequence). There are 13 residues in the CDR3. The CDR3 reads CASSGGSYNEQFF. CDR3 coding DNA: TGTGCCAGCAGCGGAGGCTCCTACAATGAGCAGTTCTTC.

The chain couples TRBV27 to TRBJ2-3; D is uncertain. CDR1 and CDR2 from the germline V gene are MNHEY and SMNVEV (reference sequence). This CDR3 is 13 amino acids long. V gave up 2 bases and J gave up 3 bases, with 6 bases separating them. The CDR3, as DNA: TGTGCCAGCAGTTTAATTTCTACAGATACGCAGTATTTT. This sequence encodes CASSLISTDTQYF.

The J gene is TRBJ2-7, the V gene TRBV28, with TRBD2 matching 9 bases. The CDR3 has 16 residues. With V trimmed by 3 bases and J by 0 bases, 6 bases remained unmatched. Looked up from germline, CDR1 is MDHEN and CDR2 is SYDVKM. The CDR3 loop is CASSLDTSGYSYEQYF. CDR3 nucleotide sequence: TGTGCCAGCAGTTTGGACACTAGCGGGTACTCCTACGAGCAGTACTTC.

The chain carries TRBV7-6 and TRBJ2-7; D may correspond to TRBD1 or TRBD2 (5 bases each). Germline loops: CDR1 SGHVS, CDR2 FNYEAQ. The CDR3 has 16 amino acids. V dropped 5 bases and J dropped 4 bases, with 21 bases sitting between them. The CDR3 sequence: CASSTSSGTVIYEQYF. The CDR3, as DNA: TGTGCCAGCAGCACCTCGTCCGGGACGGTGATTTACGAGCAGTACTTC.

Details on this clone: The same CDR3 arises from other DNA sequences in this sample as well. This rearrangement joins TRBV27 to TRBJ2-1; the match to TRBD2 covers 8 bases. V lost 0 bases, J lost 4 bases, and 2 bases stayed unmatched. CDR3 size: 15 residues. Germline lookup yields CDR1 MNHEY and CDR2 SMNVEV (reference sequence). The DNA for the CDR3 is TGTGCCAGCAGTTTATCTAGCGGGACTTACAATGAGCAGTTCTTC. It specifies CASSLSSGTYNEQFF.

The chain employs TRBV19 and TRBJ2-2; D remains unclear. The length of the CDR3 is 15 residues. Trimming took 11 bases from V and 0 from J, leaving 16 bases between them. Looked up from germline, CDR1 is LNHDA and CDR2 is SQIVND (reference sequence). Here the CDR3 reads CASSERGANTGELFF. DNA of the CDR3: TGTGCCTCTTCCGAGCGAGGAGCGAACACCGGGGAGCTGTTTTTT. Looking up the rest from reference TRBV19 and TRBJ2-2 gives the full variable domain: DGGITQSPKYLFRKEGQNVTLSCEQNLNHDAMYWYRQDPGQGLRLIYYSQIVNDFQKGDIAEGYSVSREKKESFPLTVTSAQKNPTAFYLCASSERGANTGELFFGEGSRLTVL.

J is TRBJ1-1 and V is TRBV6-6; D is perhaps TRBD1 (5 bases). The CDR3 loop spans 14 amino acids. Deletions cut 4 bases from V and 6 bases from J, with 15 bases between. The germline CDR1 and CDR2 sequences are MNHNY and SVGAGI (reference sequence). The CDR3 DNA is TGTGCCAGCAGTTCCAACCCCAGGGTGGCTGAAGCTTTCTTT. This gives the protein CASSSNPRVAEAFF.

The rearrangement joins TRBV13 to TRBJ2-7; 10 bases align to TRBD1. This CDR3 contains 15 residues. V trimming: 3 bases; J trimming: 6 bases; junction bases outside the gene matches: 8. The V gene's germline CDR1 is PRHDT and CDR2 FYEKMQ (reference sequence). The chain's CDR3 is CASSFGTGAGPEQYF. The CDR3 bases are TGTGCCAGCAGCTTCGGGACAGGGGCCGGCCCCGAGCAGTACTTC.

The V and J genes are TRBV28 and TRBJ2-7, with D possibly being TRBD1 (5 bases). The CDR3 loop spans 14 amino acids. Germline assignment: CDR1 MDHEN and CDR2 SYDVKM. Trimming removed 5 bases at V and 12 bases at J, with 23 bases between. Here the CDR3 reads CASSLGHPAPKGYF. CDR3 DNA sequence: TGTGCCAGCAGTCTCGGACATCCTGCCCCAAAGGGGTACTTC.

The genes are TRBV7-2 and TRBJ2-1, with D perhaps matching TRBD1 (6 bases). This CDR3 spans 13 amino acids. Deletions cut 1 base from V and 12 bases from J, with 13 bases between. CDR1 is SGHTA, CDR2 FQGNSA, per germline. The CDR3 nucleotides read TGTGCCAGCAGCTTAGATGTATTAGGGGGGCAGTTCTTC. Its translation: CASSLDVLGGQFF.

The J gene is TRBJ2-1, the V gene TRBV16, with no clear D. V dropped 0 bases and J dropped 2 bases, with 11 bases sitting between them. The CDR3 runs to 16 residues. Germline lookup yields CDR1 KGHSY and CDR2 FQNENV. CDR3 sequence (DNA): TGTGCCAGCAGCCAATCGCGCGGCGGAACCTACAATGAGCAGTTCTTC. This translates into CASSQSRGGTYNEQFF.

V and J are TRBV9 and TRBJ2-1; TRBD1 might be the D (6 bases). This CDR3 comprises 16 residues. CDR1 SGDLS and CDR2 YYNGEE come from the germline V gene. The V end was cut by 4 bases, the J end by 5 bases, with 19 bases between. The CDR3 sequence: CASSPRGPRGNNEQFF. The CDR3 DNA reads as TGTGCCAGCAGCCCCAGGGGACCCAGGGGAAACAATGAGCAGTTCTTC.

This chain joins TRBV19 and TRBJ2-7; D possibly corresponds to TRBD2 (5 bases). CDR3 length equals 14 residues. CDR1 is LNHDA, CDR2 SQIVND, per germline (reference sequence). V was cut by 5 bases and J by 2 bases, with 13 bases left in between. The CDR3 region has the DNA TGTGCCAGTAGTTTCATACTAGGCCCCTACGAGCAGTACTTC. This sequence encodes CASSFILGPYEQYF.

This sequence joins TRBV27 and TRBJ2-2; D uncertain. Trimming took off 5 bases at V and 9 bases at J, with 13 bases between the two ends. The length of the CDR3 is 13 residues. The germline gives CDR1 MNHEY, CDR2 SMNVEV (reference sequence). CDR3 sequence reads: CASSLNMRWELFF. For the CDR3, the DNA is TGTGCCAGCAGTCTCAACATGCGATGGGAGCTGTTTTTT.

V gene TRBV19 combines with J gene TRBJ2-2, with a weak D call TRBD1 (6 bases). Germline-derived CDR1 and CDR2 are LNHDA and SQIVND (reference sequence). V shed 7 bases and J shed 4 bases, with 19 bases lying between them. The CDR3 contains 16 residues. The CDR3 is CASTSSGTLFTGELFF. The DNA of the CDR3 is TGTGCCAGTACCTCGTCCGGGACACTCTTCACCGGGGAGCTGTTTTTT.

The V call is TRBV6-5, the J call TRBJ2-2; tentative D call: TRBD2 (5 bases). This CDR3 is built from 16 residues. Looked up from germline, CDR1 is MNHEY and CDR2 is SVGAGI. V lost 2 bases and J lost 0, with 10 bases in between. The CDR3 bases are TGTGCCAGCAGTTACCGAGAGGGCCCGAACACCGGGGAGCTGTTTTTT. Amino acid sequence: CASSYREGPNTGELFF.

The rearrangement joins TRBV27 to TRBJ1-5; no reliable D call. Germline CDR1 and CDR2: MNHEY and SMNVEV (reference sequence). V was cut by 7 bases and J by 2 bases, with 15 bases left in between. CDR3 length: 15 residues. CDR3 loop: CASNPSGSRNQPQHF. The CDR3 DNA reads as TGTGCCAGCAATCCTTCGGGTTCTCGCAATCAGCCCCAGCATTTT.

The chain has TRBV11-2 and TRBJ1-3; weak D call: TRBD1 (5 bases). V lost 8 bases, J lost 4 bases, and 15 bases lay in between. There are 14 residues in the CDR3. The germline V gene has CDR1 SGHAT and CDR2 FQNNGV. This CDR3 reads CASSRSGLGNTIYF. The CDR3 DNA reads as TGTGCCAGCTCCCGGTCGGGACTCGGAAACACCATATATTTT.

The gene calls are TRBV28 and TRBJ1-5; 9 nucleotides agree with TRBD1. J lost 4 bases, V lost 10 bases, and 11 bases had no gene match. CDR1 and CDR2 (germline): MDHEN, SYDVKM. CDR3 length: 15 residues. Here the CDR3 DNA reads TGTGCCACTGGGACAGGGAAGGAGGGGAATCAGCCCCAGCATTTT. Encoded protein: CATGTGKEGNQPQHF.

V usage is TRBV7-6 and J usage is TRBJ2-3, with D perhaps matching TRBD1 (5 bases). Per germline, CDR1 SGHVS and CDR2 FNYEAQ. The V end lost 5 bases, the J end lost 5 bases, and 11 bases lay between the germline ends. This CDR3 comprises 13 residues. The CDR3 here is CASSRGFGDTQYF. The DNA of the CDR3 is TGTGCCAGCAGCAGGGGCTTCGGAGATACGCAGTATTTT. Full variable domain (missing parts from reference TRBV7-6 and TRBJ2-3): GAGVSQSPRYKVTKRGQDVALRCDPISGHVSLYWYRQALGQGPEFLTYFNYEAQQDKSGLPNDRFSAERPEGSISTLTIQRTEQRDSAMYRCASSRGFGDTQYFGPGTRLTVL.

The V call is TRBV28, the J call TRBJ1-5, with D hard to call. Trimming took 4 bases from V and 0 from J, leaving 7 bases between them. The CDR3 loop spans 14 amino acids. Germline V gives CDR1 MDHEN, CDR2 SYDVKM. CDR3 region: CASSWQNSNQPQHF. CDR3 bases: TGTGCCAGCAGTTGGCAGAATAGCAATCAGCCCCAGCATTTT. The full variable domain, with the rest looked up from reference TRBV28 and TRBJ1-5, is DVKVTQSSRYLVKRTGEKVFLECVQDMDHENMFWYRQDPGLGLRLIYFSYDVKMKEKGDIPEGYSVSREKKERFSLILESASTNQTSMYLCASSWQNSNQPQHFGDGTRLSIL.

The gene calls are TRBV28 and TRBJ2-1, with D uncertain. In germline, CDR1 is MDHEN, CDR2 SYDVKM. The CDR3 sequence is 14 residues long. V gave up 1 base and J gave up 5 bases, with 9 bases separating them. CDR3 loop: CASSLLEHNNEQFF. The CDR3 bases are TGTGCCAGCAGTTTATTGGAACACAACAATGAGCAGTTCTTC. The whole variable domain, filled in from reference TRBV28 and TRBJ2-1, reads DVKVTQSSRYLVKRTGEKVFLECVQDMDHENMFWYRQDPGLGLRLIYFSYDVKMKEKGDIPEGYSVSREKKERFSLILESASTNQTSMYLCASSLLEHNNEQFFGPGTRLTVL.

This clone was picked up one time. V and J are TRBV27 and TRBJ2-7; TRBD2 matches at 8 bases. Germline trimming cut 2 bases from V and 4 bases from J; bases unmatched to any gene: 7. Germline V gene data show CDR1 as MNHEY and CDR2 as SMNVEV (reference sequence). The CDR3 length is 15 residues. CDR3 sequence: CASSLMAGGGYEQYF. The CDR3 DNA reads TGTGCCAGCAGTTTAATGGCGGGGGGTGGTTACGAGCAGTACTTC.

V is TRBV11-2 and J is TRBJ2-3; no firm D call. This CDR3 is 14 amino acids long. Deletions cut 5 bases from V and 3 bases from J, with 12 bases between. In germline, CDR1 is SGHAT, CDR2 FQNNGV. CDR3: CASSTPFKTDTQYF. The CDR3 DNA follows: TGTGCCAGCAGCACCCCCTTTAAGACAGATACGCAGTATTTT.